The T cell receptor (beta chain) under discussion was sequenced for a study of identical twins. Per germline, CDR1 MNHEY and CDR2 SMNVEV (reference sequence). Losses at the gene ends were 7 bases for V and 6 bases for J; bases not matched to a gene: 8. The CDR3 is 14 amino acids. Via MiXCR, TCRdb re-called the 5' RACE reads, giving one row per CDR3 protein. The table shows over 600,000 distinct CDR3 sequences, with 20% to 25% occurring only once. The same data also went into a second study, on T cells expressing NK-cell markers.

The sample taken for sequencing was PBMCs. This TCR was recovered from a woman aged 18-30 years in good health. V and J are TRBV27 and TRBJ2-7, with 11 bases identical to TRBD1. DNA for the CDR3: TGTGCCAGCACCCTAACCGGGACAGGGGGCGAGCAGTACTTC. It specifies CASTLTGTGGEQYF.